These 9 T cell receptor beta chains came from one sample sequenced in a study of blood T cell repertoires in COVID-19. The repertoire was sequenced with immunoSEQ multiplex PCR; TCRdb's copy has only in-frame clones and lacks some. The table records about 120,000 clones, approximately 90% of them present only once. The sequenced sample was peripheral blood. The receptors here all came from a woman aged 45-65 years with acute or convalescent COVID-19.

Of note for this clone: A read error may account for a junction end that differs from germline. The chain employs TRBV30 and TRBJ1-6; D is uncertain. Germline V gene sequence: CDR1 GTSNPN, CDR2 SVGIG (reference sequence). The CDR3 consists of 11 residues. The DNA of the CDR3 is TGTGCCTGGAGTGATAAATCACCCCTCCACTTT. Its translation is CAWSDKSPLHF. Looking up the rest from reference TRBV30 and TRBJ1-6 gives the full variable domain: SQTIHQWPATLVQPVGSPLSLECTVEGTSNPNLYWYRQAAGRGLQLLFYSVGIGQISSEVPQNLSASRPQDRQFILSSKKLLLSDSGFYLCAWSDKSPLHFGNGTRLTVT.

The chain has TRBV19 and TRBJ2-1; TRBD2 aligns across 9 bases. The V and J ends lost 4 bases and 0 bases, in that order; junction bases with no gene match: 1. CDR3 length: 15 residues. Germline loops: CDR1 LNHDA, CDR2 SQIVND (reference sequence). The CDR3 DNA sequence: TGTGCCAGTAGTACTAGCGGGGTCTCCTACAATGAGCAGTTCTTC. Its translation is CASSTSGVSYNEQFF.

As concerns this clone: At one of its ends the junction is not consistent with the germline gene, which may arise from a read error. V is TRBV7-4 and J is TRBJ2-5, with 13 bases identical to TRBD2. From germline, CDR1 is SGHVT and CDR2 SQSDAQ. The CDR3 sequence is 15 residues long. CDR3 DNA: TGTACCAGCAGCGCCGGACTAGCGGGGGAGGAGACCCAGTACTTC. As protein: CTSSAGLAGEETQYF.

This rearrangement joins TRBV11-3 to TRBJ2-1, with TRBD1 as a possible D gene (6 bases). The V end was cut by 1 base, the J end by 4 bases, with 17 bases between. The germline V gene encodes CDR1 SGHNT and CDR2 YENEEA. The CDR3 spans 17 residues. Here the CDR3 reads CASSLGRSAGAYNEQFF. The CDR3 DNA sequence: TGTGCCAGCAGCTTAGGACGGTCGGCAGGGGCTTACAATGAGCAGTTCTTC.

The V gene is TRBV18, the J gene TRBJ1-1; TRBD1 aligns across 9 bases. The V gene end was trimmed by 3 bases and the J gene end by 10 bases; junction bases not matched to a gene: 6. The CDR3 has 13 residues. CDR1 KGHSH and CDR2 LQKENI come from the germline V gene. The CDR3 DNA reads TGTGCCAGCTCACCGCTACTGACAGGGGGAGCTTTCTTT. This gives the protein CASSPLLTGGAFF.

The V gene is TRBV27, the J gene TRBJ1-6; D might be TRBD1 (5 bases). The CDR3 consists of 17 residues. Trimming removed 6 bases at V and 3 bases at J, with 18 bases between. The germline CDR1 and CDR2 sequences are MNHEY and SMNVEV (reference sequence). CDR3 residues: CASSHSLRDYYNSPLHF. In DNA, the CDR3 is TGTGCCAGCAGCCATAGTCTCAGGGATTACTATAATTCACCCCTCCACTTT.

This clone was counted only a few times. V usage is TRBV15 and J usage is TRBJ1-1; 7 bases align to TRBD1. This CDR3 spans 15 amino acids. With 5 bases clipped from V and 0 bases from J, the junction kept 6 bases outside the gene matches. Germline V gene data show CDR1 as LNHNV and CDR2 as YYDKDF (reference sequence). CDR3 nucleotides: TGTGCCACCAGCGGACGACAGGGCATGAACACTGAAGCTTTCTTT. Its protein is CATSGRQGMNTEAFF.

The chain joins TRBV30 to TRBJ2-7, with TRBD1 matching over 10 bases. The CDR3 loop spans 12 amino acids. The germline CDR1 and CDR2 sequences are GTSNPN and SVGIG (reference sequence). The J segment lost 4 bases and the V segment lost 8 bases, leaving 5 bases of the junction unmatched. Written as DNA, the CDR3 is TGTGCCGGAGGGACAGGGGTGTACGAGCAGTACTTC. This codes for CAGGTGVYEQYF.

The gene calls are TRBV7-2 and TRBJ2-7; D is unresolved. V dropped 4 bases and J dropped 2 bases, with 15 bases sitting between them. This CDR3 contains 15 residues. From germline, CDR1 is SGHTA and CDR2 FQGNSA. The chain's CDR3 is CASSSSVQSPYEQYF. The CDR3 DNA sequence: TGTGCCAGCAGCTCCTCAGTGCAATCCCCCTACGAGCAGTACTTC.